The rows below give T cell receptor beta chains drawn from one sample of a study of blood T cell repertoires in COVID-19. The repertoire was sequenced with immunoSEQ multiplex PCR; TCRdb's copy has only in-frame clones and lacks some. The sample has fewer than 300,000 clones; 83% are singletons. Sequencing input: peripheral blood. These receptors came from a woman in her fifties or sixties who had recovered from COVID-19. Both conserved end residues are part of each CDR3. The order of the fields is clone size, J gene, D gene, V gene, CDR3 protein, CDR3 DNA. The D gene is left open where the match is weak. Only some rows state a clone size, as once, few, many or a class for expanded clones.

NA,TRBJ1-2,NA,TRBV27,CASSLQGYGSGIGFERGYTF,TGTGCCAGCAGTTTACAGGGGTACGGGTCGGGCATCGGATTTGAACGTGGCTACACCTTC
NA,TRBJ1-6,NA,TRBV7-3,CASSLGSGIDSPLHF,TGTGCCAGCAGCTTAGGGTCAGGCATCGATTCACCCCTCCACTTT
NA,TRBJ2-5,NA,TRBV9,CASSPRASLFQETQYF,TGTGCCAGCAGCCCCCGTGCTAGCCTCTTCCAAGAGACCCAGTACTTC
NA,TRBJ1-5,TRBD1,TRBV27,CASRNRDRPNQPQHF,TGTGCCAGCCGAAACCGGGACAGACCCAATCAGCCCCAGCATTTT
NA,TRBJ1-2,NA,TRBV2,CASSEFDSINYGYTF,TGTGCCAGCAGTGAATTCGACAGTATTAACTATGGCTACACCTTC
NA,TRBJ2-5,TRBD2,TRBV15,CATSSALGLAGDETQYF,TGTGCCACCAGCAGTGCGTTGGGACTAGCGGGAGATGAGACCCAGTACTTC
NA,TRBJ2-2,TRBD1,TRBV6-1,CASSEIYRTGTLAGELFF,TGTGCCAGCAGTGAAATTTATAGGACAGGGACTTTAGCCGGGGAGCTGTTTTTT
NA,TRBJ2-4,NA,TRBV6-2/TRBV6-3,CASSYSNKARGKNIQYF,TGTGCCAGCAGTTACTCGAATAAGGCTAGGGGCAAAAACATTCAGTACTTC
NA,TRBJ1-2,TRBD1,TRBV18,CASSRGHGYTF,TGTGCCAGCTCTAGGGGGCATGGCTACACCTTC
NA,TRBJ2-2,NA,TRBV5-4,CASSYDTGELFF,TGTGCCAGCAGTTATGACACCGGGGAGCTGTTTTTT
NA,TRBJ2-2,TRBD1,TRBV11-2,CASSRGRRNTGELFF,TGTGCCAGCAGCAGGGGGCGCCGGAACACCGGGGAGCTGTTTTTT
NA,TRBJ1-2,TRBD1,TRBV7-2,CASSLARGPSYGYTF,TGTGCCAGCAGCTTAGCCAGGGGGCCCTCCTATGGCTACACCTTC
NA,TRBJ2-2,TRBD2,TRBV7-2,CASSQIAGGRGELFF,TGTGCCAGCAGCCAAATAGCGGGAGGGCGGGGGGAGCTGTTTTTT
NA,TRBJ2-7,NA,TRBV6-5,CASSFAGGSYEQYF,TGTGCCAGCAGTTTCGCAGGGGGGTCCTACGAGCAGTACTTC
NA,TRBJ2-1,TRBD2,TRBV4-3,CASSQDLGTSGNEQFF,TGCGCCAGCAGCCAAGATCTGGGGACTAGCGGCAATGAGCAGTTCTTC
NA,TRBJ2-2,NA,TRBV4-3,CASSRAPSEVTGELFF,TGCGCCAGCAGCCGAGCCCCGAGCGAAGTCACCGGGGAGCTGTTTTTT
NA,TRBJ2-7,TRBD1,TRBV3-1/TRBV3-2,CASSHPQGANEQYF,TGTGCCAGCAGCCATCCCCAGGGGGCGAACGAGCAGTACTTC
NA,TRBJ2-1,TRBD2,TRBV20-1,CSASEGGMGEQFF,TGCAGTGCTAGTGAGGGAGGGATGGGTGAGCAGTTCTTC
NA,TRBJ2-7,NA,TRBV2,CASSSLGDYEQYF,TGTGCCAGCAGTTCCCTCGGGGACTACGAGCAGTACTTC
NA,TRBJ1-4,NA,TRBV5-1,CASSKGDTNEKLFF,TGCGCCAGCAGCAAGGGGGATACTAATGAAAAACTGTTTTTT
NA,TRBJ2-1,TRBD2,TRBV4-1,CASRPVGRELYNEQFF,TGCGCCAGCAGACCAGTTGGGCGGGAGCTTTACAATGAGCAGTTCTTC
once,TRBJ1-5,NA,TRBV28,CASSLNAGNQPQHF,TGTGCCAGCAGTTTAAATGCAGGCAATCAGCCCCAGCATTTT
NA,TRBJ2-5,TRBD2,TRBV9,CASSVGASGGWTSGTQYF,TGTGCCAGCAGCGTAGGGGCTAGCGGGGGGTGGACCTCGGGGACCCAGTACTTC
NA,TRBJ1-1,NA,TRBV18,CASSTDILNTEAFF,TGTGCCAGCTCAACCGACATTTTGAACACTGAAGCTTTCTTT
NA,TRBJ2-5,TRBD1,TRBV6-2/TRBV6-3,CASSYPGQLETQYF,TGTGCCAGCAGTTACCCGGGACAGCTAGAGACCCAGTACTTC
NA,TRBJ2-5,NA,TRBV3-1/TRBV3-2,CASSSILSVQETQYF,TGTGCCAGCAGCTCTATCCTCTCGGTCCAAGAGACCCAGTACTTC
NA,TRBJ1-1,TRBD1,TRBV29-1,CSAGTGWGGRAFF,TGCAGCGCCGGGACAGGTTGGGGAGGCAGGGCTTTCTTT
once,TRBJ2-5,NA,TRBV28,CASRVGGQSQETQYF,TGTGCCAGCAGAGTCGGGGGGCAAAGCCAAGAGACCCAGTACTTC
NA,TRBJ2-1,NA,TRBV27,CASSLTTASYNEQFF,TGTGCCAGCAGTTTAACGACAGCCTCCTACAATGAGCAGTTCTTC